Below are 29 T cell receptor beta chains sequenced from a single sample in a study of T-cell reconstitution after alpha-beta-depleted transplantation in children. Unique molecular identifiers were incorporated when the TCRbeta library was constructed. TCRdb re-analysed the PCR reads in MiXCR, keeping a single row per CDR3 protein. There are a few hundred thousand distinct CDR3 sequences in the sample; 9.5% to 13% occur only once, and around a quarter lies in the top ten. The source was peripheral blood, collected 180 days after TCRalphabeta/CD19-depleted stem cell transplant. All receptors come from a male patient under 10 years old who had a stem cell transplant for chronic granulomatous disease, so the T cells may come from the graft donor.

This clonotype has just a few counts. V is TRBV19 and J is TRBJ2-2; 7 bases are a match to TRBD2. Germline assignment: CDR1 LNHDA and CDR2 SQIVND (reference sequence). CDR3 length equals 15 residues. Trimming removed 6 bases from V and 3 bases from J; junction bases left unmatched: 7. CDR3 loop: CASRTGTTDTGELFF. The CDR3 DNA is TGTGCCAGTAGAACCGGGACTACAGACACCGGGGAGCTGTTTTTT.

A few counts support this clonotype. The V call is TRBV14, the J call TRBJ2-5, with 9 bases identical to TRBD2. The germline CDR1 and CDR2 sequences are SGHDN and FVKESK. The CDR3 has 16 residues. V shed 4 bases, J shed 2 bases, and the junction held 8 bases outside the gene matches. Here the CDR3 DNA reads TGTGCCAGCAGCCTCCATAGCGGGAGTGTACAAGAGACCCAGTACTTC. Its protein product is CASSLHSGSVQETQYF.

In its sample, this clonotype was seen many times. CDR3 amino acids: CASSVTTSTDTQYF. The CDR3 nucleotides read TGTGCCAGCAGTGTGACGACTAGCACAGATACGCAGTATTTT. This sequence joins TRBV28 and TRBJ2-3; unclear D gene. CDR1 MDHEN and CDR2 SYDVKM come from the germline V gene. CDR3 length: 14 amino acids. V was clipped by 5 bases and J by 0 bases, with 9 bases between them.

This clonotype has a count of ten or more. This chain connects TRBV28 to TRBJ1-1, with D unclear. This CDR3 region has 11 residues. Germline lookup yields CDR1 MDHEN and CDR2 SYDVKM. Trimming left V 1 base short and J 7 bases short, with 4 bases between. This CDR3 reads CASSLFYEAFF. The CDR3 DNA sequence: TGTGCCAGCAGTTTATTCTATGAAGCTTTCTTT.

Ten or more counts support this clonotype. The chain recombines TRBV2 with TRBJ2-2; TRBD2 aligns across 7 bases. J was trimmed by 1 base and V by 8 bases; bases with no gene match: 7. The CDR3 has 15 amino acids. Germline assignment: CDR1 SNHLY and CDR2 FYNNEI. The CDR3 DNA is TGTGCCAGCTCGCGGGGACTACGGAACACCGGGGAGCTGTTTTTT. This gives the protein CASSRGLRNTGELFF.

Notes on this clonotype: This may stem from a read error, because a much larger clone lies one nucleotide away. This chain connects TRBV3-1 to TRBJ2-7; D remains ambiguous. Per germline, CDR1 LGHDT and CDR2 YNNKEL (reference sequence). The CDR3 contains 15 residues. Trimming cost V 0 bases and J 3 bases, with 12 bases left between them. The CDR3 DNA reads as TGTGCCAGCAGCCAAGATGATACGAGCTTCTACGAGCAGTACTTC. It yields the protein CASSQDDTSFYEQYF.

This clonotype was counted a few times. The chain combines TRBV2 with TRBJ1-5, with D tentatively TRBD1 (6 bases). CDR3 length: 15 residues. V dropped 3 bases and J dropped 0 bases, with 9 bases sitting between them. From germline, CDR1 is SNHLY and CDR2 FYNNEI. The CDR3 is CASSDDRNSNQPQHF. CDR3 sequence (DNA): TGTGCCAGCAGTGACGACAGGAATAGCAATCAGCCCCAGCATTTT.

This clonotype was detected many times. The chain is built from TRBV20-1 and TRBJ2-7; the match to TRBD2 covers 14 bases. This CDR3 spans 14 amino acids. Germline values: CDR1 DFQATT, CDR2 SNEGSKA (reference sequence). V shed 5 bases and J 2 bases; nucleotides not matched to a gene: 2. In nucleotides, the CDR3 is TGCAGTGCTGGGACTAGCGGGAGCGCCTACGAGCAGTACTTC. It is translated as CSAGTSGSAYEQYF.

This clonotype appeared many times. V and J are TRBV29-1 and TRBJ2-1; D unresolved. Germline values: CDR1 SQVTM, CDR2 ANQGSEA. This CDR3 is 12 amino acids long. The V gene lost 3 bases and the J gene lost 6 bases, with 9 bases spanning the gap. For the CDR3, the DNA is TGCAGCGTTGATGATAAGGGCAATGAGCAGTTCTTC. Translating it yields CSVDDKGNEQFF.

In this sample, this clonotype turned up many times. The CDR3: CASSSTGTRGLETQYF. CDR3 DNA sequence: TGTGCCAGCTCATCCACAGGGACCCGAGGGCTCGAGACCCAGTACTTC. V usage is TRBV18 and J usage is TRBJ2-5, with a tentative D call TRBD1 (6 bases). Germline V gene lookup returns CDR1 KGHSH and CDR2 LQKENI. Trimming took 5 bases from V and 5 from J, leaving 21 bases between them. This CDR3 region has 16 residues.

In this sample, this clonotype turned up once. The CDR3 carries no conserved terminal phenylalanine or tryptophan, so it likely arises from a read error. This sequence joins TRBV18 and TRBJ1-5, with 9 bases identical to TRBD1. The length of the CDR3 is 14 residues. Looked up from germline, CDR1 is KGHSH and CDR2 is LQKENI. Trimming at V came to 5 bases and at J to 5 bases, leaving 4 bases not matched to a gene. CDR3 nucleotide sequence: TGTGCCAGCTCATCTAGACAGGGGGATCAGCCCCAGCATTAT. Protein sequence: CASSSRQGDQPQHY.

About this clonotype itself: A much larger clone sits a single nucleotide away, making a read error possible. CDR3 bases: TGTGACGAGACTAGCGGGAGGTTTAATGAGCAGTTCTTC. Protein: CDETSGRFNEQFF. The chain joins TRBV5-8 to TRBJ2-1; 13 bases are shared with TRBD2. There are 13 residues in the CDR3. The germline V gene encodes CDR1 SGHTS and CDR2 YDEGEE.

Notes on this clonotype: A single base separates this from a much larger clone, so it may be a read error. The chain recombines TRBV4-3 with TRBJ2-5; D is unresolved. Matching the DNA end better, TRBJ2-1 makes the J call doubtful. The V gene's germline CDR1 is LGHNA and CDR2 YSLEER. The CDR3 runs 15 residues. CDR3 protein: CASSQGGLRQETQFF. The CDR3 bases are TGCGCCAGCAGCCAAGGCGGTCTACGACAAGAGACCCAGTTCTTC.

This clonotype was found a few times. The gene calls are TRBV19 and TRBJ1-5; TRBD1 matches 10 bases. CDR1 LNHDA and CDR2 SQIVND come from the germline V gene (reference sequence). The ends lost 5 bases at V and 4 bases at J; junction bases unmatched: 8. This CDR3 contains 16 residues. CDR3 sequence reads: CASSLGQGVGNQPQHF. The CDR3 DNA follows: TGTGCCAGTAGTCTCGGACAGGGGGTTGGAAATCAGCCCCAGCATTTT.

This clonotype was detected many times. This chain uses TRBV4-3 with TRBJ2-7; the match to TRBD2 covers 12 bases. Trimming at V came to 4 bases and at J to 1 base, leaving 8 bases not matched to a gene. This CDR3 comprises 17 residues. Germline assignment: CDR1 LGHNA and CDR2 YSLEER. The CDR3 sequence: CASSPGLAGPRSYEQYF. The CDR3 coding sequence is TGCGCCAGCAGCCCCGGACTAGCGGGGCCTAGGTCCTACGAGCAGTACTTC.

This clonotype appeared many times. This rearrangement joins TRBV29-1 to TRBJ2-3; 7 positions agree with TRBD2. In germline, CDR1 is SQVTM, CDR2 ANQGSEA. The CDR3 is made up of 16 amino acids. The J segment lost 0 bases and the V segment lost 1 base, leaving 7 bases of the junction unmatched. Written as DNA, the CDR3 is TGCAGCGTTGAAGCAACACCACTAGCGAGCACAGATACGCAGTATTTT. It codes for CSVEATPLASTDTQYF.

This chain connects TRBV28 to TRBJ1-5, with D maybe TRBD1 (6 bases). Germline V lookup: CDR1 MDHEN, CDR2 SYDVKM. Trimming took 7 bases from V and 2 from J, leaving 21 bases between them. This CDR3 has 17 residues. Here the CDR3 DNA reads TGTGCCAGCACCCTTACGGGGGGGCTGAATGGCAATCAGCCCCAGCATTTT. Translated, it gives CASTLTGGLNGNQPQHF. Full variable domain (outside the CDR3, taken from reference TRBV28 and TRBJ1-5): DVKVTQSSRYLVKRTGEKVFLECVQDMDHENMFWYRQDPGLGLRLIYFSYDVKMKEKGDIPEGYSVSREKKERFSLILESASTNQTSMYLCASTLTGGLNGNQPQHFGDGTRLSIL.

This clonotype was found a few times. The V and J genes are TRBV12-3 or TRBV12-4 and TRBJ2-5; either TRBD1 or TRBD2 may fit D (6 bases each). The CDR3 runs 15 residues. The V gene lost 6 bases and the J gene lost 5 bases, with 19 bases spanning the gap. The CDR3, as DNA: TGTGCCAGCAGCCCTAGGAGGGGGGAAACGGAGACCCAGTACTTC. Amino acid sequence: CASSPRRGETETQYF.

This clonotype was detected ten times or more. Here the CDR3 DNA reads TGTGCCAGCAGTCAGACAGAGAACTATGGCTACACCTTC. Its translation: CASSQTENYGYTF. This rearrangement joins TRBV12-3 or TRBV12-4 to TRBJ1-2; possible D gene TRBD1, 5 bases. The CDR3 loop spans 13 amino acids. Trimming took 5 bases from V and 2 from J, leaving 9 bases between them.

This clonotype was seen at least ten times. This chain links TRBV6-2 or TRBV6-3 with TRBJ2-7; D may be TRBD1 (6 bases). V lost 6 bases to trimming and J lost 3 bases, with 18 bases between them. This CDR3 is built from 15 residues. Germline CDR1 reads MNHEY; CDR2 reads SVGEGT. The CDR3 sequence: CASRRFKDSVYEQYF. CDR3 DNA sequence: TGTGCCAGCAGACGATTTAAGGACAGCGTCTACGAGCAGTACTTC.

This clonotype was observed at least ten times. J is TRBJ2-1 and V is TRBV18; a weak D match, TRBD2 (6 bases). The V end was cut by 8 bases, the J end by 8 bases, with 16 bases between. The CDR3 sequence is 13 residues long. Germline lookup yields CDR1 KGHSH and CDR2 LQKENI. The CDR3 DNA reads TGTGCCAGCCCCTGGGAGGATAGGCATGAGCAGTTCTTC. Translation: CASPWEDRHEQFF. The full variable domain, in which reference TRBV18 and TRBJ2-1 provide the parts outside the CDR3, is NAGVMQNPRHLVRRRGQEARLRCSPMKGHSHVYWYRQLPEEGLKFMVYLQKENIIDESGMPKERFSAEFPKEGPSILRIQQVVRGDSAAYFCASPWEDRHEQFFGPGTRLTVL.

This clonotype appeared many times. This chain joins TRBV20-1 and TRBJ1-1; D gene ambiguous. The V gene lost 3 bases and the J gene lost 1 base, with 9 bases spanning the gap. CDR3 length: 13 amino acids. CDR1 is DFQATT and CDR2 is SNEGSKA in the germline V gene (reference sequence). The CDR3 coding sequence is TGCAGTGCTAGCAGGCAGAAGAACACTGAAGCTTTCTTT. Translated, it gives CSASRQKNTEAFF.

This clonotype has only a few counts. The chain carries TRBV2 and TRBJ2-2; D remains unclear. Germline loops: CDR1 SNHLY, CDR2 FYNNEI. The V end was cut by 6 bases, the J end by 2 bases, with 7 bases between. This CDR3 comprises 13 residues. The CDR3 DNA reads TGTGCCAGCAGACAGACTAACACCGGGGAGCTGTTTTTT. This encodes CASRQTNTGELFF.

The chain joins TRBV7-8 to TRBJ2-5; TRBD2 matches 7 bases. V dropped 3 bases and J dropped 2; count of bases not matched to a gene: 9. Germline V gives CDR1 SGHVS, CDR2 FQNEAQ. The CDR3 is 16 amino acids. Here the CDR3 reads CASSFVPGGPQETQYF. The CDR3 coding sequence is TGTGCCAGCAGCTTTGTCCCGGGGGGTCCTCAAGAGACCCAGTACTTC.

This clonotype was seen many times. The rearrangement links TRBV15 to TRBJ2-6; D is undetermined. The CDR3 contains 13 residues. The V gene lost 1 base and the J gene lost 12 bases, with 10 bases spanning the gap. The germline V gene has CDR1 LNHNV and CDR2 YYDKDF (reference sequence). DNA for the CDR3: TGTGCCACCAGCAGAGTCGTACAGTCCGTCCTGACTTTC. This sequence encodes CATSRVVQSVLTF.

The CDR3 DNA follows: TGTGCCAGCAGCTTGGAGGGTTCTATCGTCACAGATACGCAGTATTTT. Translating it yields CASSLEGSIVTDTQYF. The V gene is TRBV5-4, the J gene TRBJ2-3, with no clear D. Germline CDR1 reads SGHNT; CDR2 reads YYREEE (reference sequence). This CDR3 has 16 amino acids. Trimming pared 0 bases from V and 2 bases from J, leaving 13 bases between.

Many counts were recorded for this clonotype. This chain joins TRBV7-3 and TRBJ2-3, with 8 bases aligning to TRBD2. V lost 5 bases, J lost 2 bases, and 9 bases stayed unmatched. This CDR3 contains 16 residues. CDR1 is SGHTA, CDR2 FQGTGA, per germline. CDR3 bases: TGTGCCAGCAGCCGCGGCGCTAGCGGGCCCACAGATACGCAGTATTTT. Its translation is CASSRGASGPTDTQYF.

The sample holds many counts of this clonotype. The chain recombines TRBV29-1 with TRBJ1-2; unclear D gene. Trimming pared 2 bases from V and 5 bases from J, leaving 12 bases between. The CDR3 consists of 13 residues. Germline V lookup: CDR1 SQVTM, CDR2 ANQGSEA. The DNA for the CDR3 is TGCAGCGTTGAAAGGGAGACGGGGTATGGCTACACCTTC. Its translation is CSVERETGYGYTF.

V usage is TRBV3-1 and J usage is TRBJ2-3; D is uncertain. The CDR3 covers 14 residues. Trimming removed 4 bases at V and 5 bases at J, with 13 bases between. CDR1 LGHDT and CDR2 YNNKEL come from the germline V gene (reference sequence). The CDR3 region has the DNA TGTGCCAGCAGCCCAAGTTGGGTGCTAGATACGCAGTATTTT. This sequence encodes CASSPSWVLDTQYF.